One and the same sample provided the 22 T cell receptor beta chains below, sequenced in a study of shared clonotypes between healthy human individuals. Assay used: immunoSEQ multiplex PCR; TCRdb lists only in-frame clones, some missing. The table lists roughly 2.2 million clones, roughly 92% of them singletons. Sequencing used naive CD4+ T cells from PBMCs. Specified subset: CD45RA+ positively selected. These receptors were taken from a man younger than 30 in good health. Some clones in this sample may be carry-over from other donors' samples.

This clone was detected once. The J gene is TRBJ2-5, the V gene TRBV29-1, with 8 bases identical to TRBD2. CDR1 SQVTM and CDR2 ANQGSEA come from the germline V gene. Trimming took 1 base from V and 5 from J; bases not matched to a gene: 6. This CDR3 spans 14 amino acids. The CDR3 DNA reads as TGCAGCGTTGAAGTAGCGGGACGGGGGGAGACCCAGTACTTC. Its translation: CSVEVAGRGETQYF.

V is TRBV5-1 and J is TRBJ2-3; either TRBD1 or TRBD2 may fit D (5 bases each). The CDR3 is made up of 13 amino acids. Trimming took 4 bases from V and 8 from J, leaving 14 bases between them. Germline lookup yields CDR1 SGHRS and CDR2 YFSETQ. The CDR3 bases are TGCGCCAGCAGCCCGGATCCTGGGGGTACGCAGTATTTT. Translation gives CASSPDPGGTQYF.

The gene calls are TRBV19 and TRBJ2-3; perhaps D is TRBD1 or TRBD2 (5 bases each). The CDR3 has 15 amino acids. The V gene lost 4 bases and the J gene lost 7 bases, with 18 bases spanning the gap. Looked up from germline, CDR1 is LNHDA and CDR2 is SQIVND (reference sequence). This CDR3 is CASSTRLGASNTQYF. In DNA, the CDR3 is TGTGCCAGTAGTACCCGACTCGGGGCTAGCAATACGCAGTATTTT.

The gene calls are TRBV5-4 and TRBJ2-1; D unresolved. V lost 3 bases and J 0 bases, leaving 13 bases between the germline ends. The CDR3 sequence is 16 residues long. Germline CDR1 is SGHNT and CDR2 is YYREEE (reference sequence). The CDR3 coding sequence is TGTGCCAGCAGCTATGGACCCGACTCCTCCTACAATGAGCAGTTCTTC. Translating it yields CASSYGPDSSYNEQFF.

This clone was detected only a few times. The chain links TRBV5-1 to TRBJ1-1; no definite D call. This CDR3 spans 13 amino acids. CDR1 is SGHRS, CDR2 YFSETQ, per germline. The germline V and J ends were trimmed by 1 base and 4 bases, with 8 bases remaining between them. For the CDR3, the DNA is TGCGCCAGCAGCTTGACGATGGCCACTGAAGCTTTCTTT. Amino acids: CASSLTMATEAFF.

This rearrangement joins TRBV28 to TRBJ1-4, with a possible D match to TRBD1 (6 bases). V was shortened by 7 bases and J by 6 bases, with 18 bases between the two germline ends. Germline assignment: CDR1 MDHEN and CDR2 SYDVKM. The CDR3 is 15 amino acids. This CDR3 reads CASTPAGQTYEKLFF. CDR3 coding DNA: TGTGCCAGCACCCCAGCCGGACAGACTTATGAAAAACTGTTTTTT. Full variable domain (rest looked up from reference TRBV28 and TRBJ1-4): DVKVTQSSRYLVKRTGEKVFLECVQDMDHENMFWYRQDPGLGLRLIYFSYDVKMKEKGDIPEGYSVSREKKERFSLILESASTNQTSMYLCASTPAGQTYEKLFFGSGTQLSVL.

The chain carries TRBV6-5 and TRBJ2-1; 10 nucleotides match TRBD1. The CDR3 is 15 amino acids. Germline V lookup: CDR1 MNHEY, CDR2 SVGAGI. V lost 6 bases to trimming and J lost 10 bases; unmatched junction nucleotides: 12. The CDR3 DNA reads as TGTGCCAGCAGCCCTCCCGACAGGGGGCTGAGGGAGCAGTTCTTC. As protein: CASSPPDRGLREQFF.

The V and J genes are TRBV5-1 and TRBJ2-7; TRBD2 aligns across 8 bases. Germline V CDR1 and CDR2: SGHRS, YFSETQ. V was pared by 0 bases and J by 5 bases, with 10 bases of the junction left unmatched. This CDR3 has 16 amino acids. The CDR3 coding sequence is TGCGCCAGCAGCTTGGATTCGGGAGGGCCGGTAAACGAGCAGTACTTC. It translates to CASSLDSGGPVNEQYF.

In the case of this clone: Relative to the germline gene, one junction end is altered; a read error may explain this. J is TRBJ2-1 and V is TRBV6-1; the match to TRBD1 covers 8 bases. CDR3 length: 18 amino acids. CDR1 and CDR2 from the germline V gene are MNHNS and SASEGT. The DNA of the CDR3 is TGTGCCAGCAGGGAAGACAGGGGTAGCGCCCCCGGCTACAATGAGCAGTTCTTC. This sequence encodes CASREDRGSAPGYNEQFF.

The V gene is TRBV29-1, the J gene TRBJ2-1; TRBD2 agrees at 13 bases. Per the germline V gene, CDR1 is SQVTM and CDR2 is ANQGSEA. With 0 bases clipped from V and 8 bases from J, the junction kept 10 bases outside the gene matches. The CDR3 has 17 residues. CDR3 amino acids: CSVEDPPRLAGGYEQFF. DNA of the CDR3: TGCAGCGTTGAAGATCCACCGAGACTAGCGGGAGGATATGAGCAGTTCTTC.

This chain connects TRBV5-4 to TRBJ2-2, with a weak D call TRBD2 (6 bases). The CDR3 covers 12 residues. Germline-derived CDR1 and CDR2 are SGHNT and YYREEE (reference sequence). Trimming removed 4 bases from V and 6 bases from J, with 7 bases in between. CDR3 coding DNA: TGTGCCAGCAGCAGACTAGCCGGGGAGCTGTTTTTT. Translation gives CASSRLAGELFF. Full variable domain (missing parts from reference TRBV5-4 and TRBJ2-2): ETGVTQSPTHLIKTRGQQVTLRCSSQSGHNTVSWYQQALGQGPQFIFQYYREEENGRGNFPPRFSGLQFPNYSSELNVNALELDDSALYLCASSRLAGELFFGEGSRLTVL.

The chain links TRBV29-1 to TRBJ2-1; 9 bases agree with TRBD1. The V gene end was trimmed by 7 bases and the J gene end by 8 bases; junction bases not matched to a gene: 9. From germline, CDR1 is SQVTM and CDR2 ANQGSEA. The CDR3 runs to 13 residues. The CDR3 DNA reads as TGCAGCGACCTTTTGGACAGGGGTCATGAGCAGTTCTTC. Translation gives CSDLLDRGHEQFF.

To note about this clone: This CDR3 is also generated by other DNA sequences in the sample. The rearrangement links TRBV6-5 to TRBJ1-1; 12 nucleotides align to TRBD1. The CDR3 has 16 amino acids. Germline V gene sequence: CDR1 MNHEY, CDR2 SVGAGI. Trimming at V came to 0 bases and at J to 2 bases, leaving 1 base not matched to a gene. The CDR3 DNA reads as TGTGCCAGCAGTTACTCAGGGACAGGGGGCAACACTGAAGCTTTCTTT. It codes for CASSYSGTGGNTEAFF.

CDR3 nucleotides: TGTGCCAGCAGCGTGGGACAGGCCAGGAACACTGAAGCTTTCTTT. The encoded protein is CASSVGQARNTEAFF. The J gene is TRBJ1-1, the V gene TRBV5-4; TRBD1 aligns across 8 bases. The CDR3 sequence is 15 residues long. Germline CDR1 and CDR2: SGHNT and YYREEE (reference sequence). Trimming removed 4 bases from V and 1 base from J; junction bases left unmatched: 6.

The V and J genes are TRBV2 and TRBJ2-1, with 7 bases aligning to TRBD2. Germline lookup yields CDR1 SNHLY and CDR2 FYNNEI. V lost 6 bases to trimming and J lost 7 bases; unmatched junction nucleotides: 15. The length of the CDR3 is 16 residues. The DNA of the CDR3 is TGTGCCAGCAGCCCCTCCTGGGGGGGAAACGCGAATGAGCAGTTCTTC. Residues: CASSPSWGGNANEQFF.

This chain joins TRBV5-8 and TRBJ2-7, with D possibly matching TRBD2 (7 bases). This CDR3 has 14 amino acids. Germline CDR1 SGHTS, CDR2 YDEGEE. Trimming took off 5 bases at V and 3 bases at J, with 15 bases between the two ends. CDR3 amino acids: CASRYGGRIYEQYF. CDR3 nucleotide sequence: TGTGCCAGCAGATACGGGGGGCGCATCTACGAGCAGTACTTC.

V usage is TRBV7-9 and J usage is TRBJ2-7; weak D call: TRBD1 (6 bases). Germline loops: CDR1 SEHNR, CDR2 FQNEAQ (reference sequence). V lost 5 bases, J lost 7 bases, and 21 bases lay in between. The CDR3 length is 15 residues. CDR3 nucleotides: TGTGCCAGCAGCCTCCTTTTCAGGGGAAAAGGGGAGCAGTACTTC. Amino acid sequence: CASSLLFRGKGEQYF.

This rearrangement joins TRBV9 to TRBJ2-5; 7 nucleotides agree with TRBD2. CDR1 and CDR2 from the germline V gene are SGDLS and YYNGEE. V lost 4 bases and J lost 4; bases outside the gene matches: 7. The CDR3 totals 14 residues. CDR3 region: CASSQTGRGETQYF. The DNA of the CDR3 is TGTGCCAGCAGCCAAACGGGGAGGGGAGAGACCCAGTACTTC.

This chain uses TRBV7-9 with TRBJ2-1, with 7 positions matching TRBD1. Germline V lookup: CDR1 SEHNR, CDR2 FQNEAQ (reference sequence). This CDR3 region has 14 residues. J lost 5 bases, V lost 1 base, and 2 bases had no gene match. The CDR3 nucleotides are TGTGCCAGCAGCTTAGGGACAGGAGACAATGAGCAGTTCTTC. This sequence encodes CASSLGTGDNEQFF.

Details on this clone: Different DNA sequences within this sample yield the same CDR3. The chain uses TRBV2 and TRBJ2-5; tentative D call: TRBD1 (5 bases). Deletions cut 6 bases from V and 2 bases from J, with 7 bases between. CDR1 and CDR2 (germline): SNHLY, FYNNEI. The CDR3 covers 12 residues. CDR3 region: CASRQGQETQYF. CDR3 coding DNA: TGTGCCAGCAGGCAGGGACAAGAGACCCAGTACTTC.

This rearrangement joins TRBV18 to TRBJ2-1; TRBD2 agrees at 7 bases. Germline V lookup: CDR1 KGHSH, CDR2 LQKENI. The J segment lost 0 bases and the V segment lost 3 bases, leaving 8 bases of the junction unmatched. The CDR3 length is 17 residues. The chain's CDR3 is CASSPLGGGSSYNEQFF. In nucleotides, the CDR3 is TGTGCCAGCTCACCCTTGGGTGGCGGGAGCTCCTACAATGAGCAGTTCTTC.

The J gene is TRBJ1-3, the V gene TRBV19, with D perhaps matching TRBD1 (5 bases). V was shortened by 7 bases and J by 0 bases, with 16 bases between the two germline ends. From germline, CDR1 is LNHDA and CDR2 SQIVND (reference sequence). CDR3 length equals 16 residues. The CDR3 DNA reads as TGTGCCAGTACTAACGTTGGCAGGGCCTCTGGAAACACCATATATTTT. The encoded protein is CASTNVGRASGNTIYF.